The clone carrying this T cell receptor (beta chain) has a single count. The antigen remains unidentified. TCRdb used MiXCR to reprocess the RT-PCR reads, holding one entry per CDR3 protein. The sample contains more than 150,000 distinct CDR3 sequences, about 10% of which appear only once. This sample was taken from a study of response to subunit inactivated influenza vaccine. Overall study results and limits: It was the authors' suggestion that each seasonal influenza vaccination recruits few new T cells.

The sample in question was CD8+ T cells sorted from PBMCs, obtained 23 to 25 months after vaccination. This clonotype was sampled from a man in his fifties or sixties who received an inactivated influenza vaccine.

CDR3 region: CSVIQARKGLETQYF. In nucleotides, the CDR3 is TGCAGCGTTATACAGGCTAGAAAGGGTCTGGAGACCCAGTACTTC. The chain joins TRBV29-1 to TRBJ2-5, with D possibly TRBD1 on 5 matching bases. The CDR3 is 15 amino acids. Per germline, CDR1 SQVTM and CDR2 ANQGSEA. The ends were cut back, 5 bases at V and 5 bases at J, with 21 bases in the middle.